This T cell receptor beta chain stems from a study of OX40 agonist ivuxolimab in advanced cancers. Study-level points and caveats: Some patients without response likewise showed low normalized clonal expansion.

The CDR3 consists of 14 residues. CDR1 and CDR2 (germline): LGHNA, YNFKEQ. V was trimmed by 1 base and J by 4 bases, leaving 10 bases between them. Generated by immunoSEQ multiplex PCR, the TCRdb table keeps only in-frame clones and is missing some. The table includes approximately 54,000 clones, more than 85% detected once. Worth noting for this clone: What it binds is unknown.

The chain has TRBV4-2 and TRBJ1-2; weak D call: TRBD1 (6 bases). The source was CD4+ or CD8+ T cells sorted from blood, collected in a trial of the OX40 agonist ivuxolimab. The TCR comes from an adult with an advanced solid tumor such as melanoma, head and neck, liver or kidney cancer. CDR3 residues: CASSQGTGRYGYTF. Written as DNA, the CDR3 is TGTGCCAGCAGCCAAGGTACAGGGCGCTATGGCTACACCTTC.